The clone carrying this T cell receptor (beta chain) was seen repeatedly, ten times or more. Its target is unknown. This CDR3 comprises 15 residues. V was pared by 2 bases and J by 2 bases, with 4 bases of the junction left unmatched. The germline CDR1 and CDR2 sequences are DFQATT and SNEGSKA (reference sequence). MiXCR, run by TCRdb on the 5' RACE reads, gives a single entry per CDR3 protein. The data show roughly 140,000 distinct CDR3 sequences, with approximately 7.7% seen just once and roughly 0.77% held by the top ten. The record originates from a study of T cells after yellow fever vaccination. Study-level findings and limits: The booster response re-showed most primary clones: approximately 97% CD4, over 80% CD8.

The source was CD4+ T cells sorted from PBMCs, collected 5 days after the yellow fever booster vaccination. This TCR was sampled from a man between 25 and 39 years old who received the YFV17D yellow fever vaccine. This chain links TRBV20-1 with TRBJ2-7; 12 positions agree with TRBD2. The CDR3 reads CSARMTSGRTYEQYF. CDR3 nucleotide sequence: TGCAGTGCTAGAATGACTAGCGGGAGAACCTACGAGCAGTACTTC.